One sample yielded the 21 T cell receptor beta chains listed below, sequenced in a study of cytomegalovirus exposure and HLA in healthy donors. Primers: 60 Vbeta forward and 13 Jbeta reverse. Sequencing was performed with immunoSEQ multiplex PCR; in TCRdb, only in-frame clones are kept and a portion is missing. The repertoire holds about 170,000 clones, roughly 80% seen once, with approximately 0.8% in the top ten. Sequenced: PBMCs. The receptors come from a woman younger than 30 in good health and CMV-seronegative.

This sequence joins TRBV29-1 and TRBJ2-5; D perhaps matches TRBD1 (5 bases). Looked up from germline, CDR1 is SQVTM and CDR2 is ANQGSEA. The CDR3 loop spans 16 amino acids. V dropped 0 bases and J dropped 5 bases, with 19 bases sitting between them. The CDR3 spells CSVEETGLNGYETQYF. For the CDR3, the DNA is TGCAGCGTTGAAGAAACAGGCCTCAACGGGTACGAGACCCAGTACTTC.

This sequence joins TRBV2 and TRBJ2-3, with 9 bases that match TRBD2. Per the germline V gene, CDR1 is SNHLY and CDR2 is FYNNEI. J gave up 2 bases and V 6 bases, and 15 bases lay outside the gene matches. The CDR3 totals 18 residues. The DNA for the CDR3 is TGTGCCAGCAGATCGGGTAGCGGGAGTACCTCCATCACAGATACGCAGTATTTT. This translates into CASRSGSGSTSITDTQYF.

The chain employs TRBV6-5 and TRBJ1-2; the match to TRBD1 covers 7 bases. Germline CDR1 and CDR2: MNHEY and SVGAGI. V lost 5 bases, J lost 2 bases, and 5 bases stayed unmatched. The CDR3 extends over 14 amino acids. This chain's CDR3 is CASSTSTGNYGYTF. In DNA form, the CDR3 reads TGTGCCAGCAGTACCTCGACAGGGAACTATGGCTACACCTTC.

The chain combines TRBV14 with TRBJ2-5; D is undetermined. V was cut by 0 bases and J by 5 bases, with 10 bases left in between. Germline V lookup: CDR1 SGHDN, CDR2 FVKESK. This CDR3 has 14 amino acids. The CDR3: CASSQEGVFETQYF. The CDR3 DNA reads TGTGCCAGCAGCCAAGAAGGAGTTTTTGAGACCCAGTACTTC.

This chain joins TRBV4-1 and TRBJ2-7; D uncertain. CDR1 is MGHRA, CDR2 YSYEKL, per germline. Trimming left V 3 bases short and J 6 bases short, with 18 bases between. This CDR3 spans 15 amino acids. CDR3 coding DNA: TGCGCCAGCAGCCAGGCCCTTAGAGGCCGCGGCGAGCAGTACTTC. It yields the protein CASSQALRGRGEQYF.

The V call is TRBV7-8, the J call TRBJ2-7; no reliable D call. CDR3 size: 13 residues. V was shortened by 2 bases and J by 3 bases, with 8 bases between the two germline ends. Germline CDR1 reads SGHVS; CDR2 reads FQNEAQ. CDR3 region: CASSLFSVYEQYF. For the CDR3, the DNA is TGTGCCAGCAGCTTATTTTCAGTCTACGAGCAGTACTTC.

The chain links TRBV6-6 to TRBJ2-1, with 7 bases fitting TRBD1. CDR1 and CDR2 from the germline V gene are MNHNY and SVGAGI (reference sequence). This CDR3 is 15 amino acids long. V shed 6 bases, J shed 3 bases, and the junction held 8 bases outside the gene matches. DNA of the CDR3: TGTGCCAGCAGATACCGGGACAGTGACTACAATGAGCAGTTCTTC. Protein: CASRYRDSDYNEQFF.

The chain is built from TRBV11-3 and TRBJ2-5; D call uncertain. The germline V gene encodes CDR1 SGHNT and CDR2 YENEEA. V was shortened by 3 bases and J by 2 bases, with 7 bases between the two germline ends. This CDR3 spans 13 amino acids. Here the CDR3 DNA reads TGTGCCAGCAGCTTTAGAGCTCAAGAGACCCAGTACTTC. Amino acids: CASSFRAQETQYF.

The chain links TRBV2 to TRBJ2-6; the match to TRBD1 covers 7 bases. V lost 8 bases, J lost 3 bases, and 7 bases stayed unmatched. The CDR3 totals 15 residues. CDR1 and CDR2 (germline): SNHLY, FYNNEI. This chain's CDR3 is CASLGDRIGANVLTF. Here the CDR3 DNA reads TGTGCCAGCCTGGGGGACAGAATTGGGGCCAACGTCCTGACTTTC.

Only a few counts were recorded for this clone. The chain links TRBV2 to TRBJ1-2, with D perhaps TRBD1 (5 bases). The CDR3 extends over 14 amino acids. Germline V lookup: CDR1 SNHLY, CDR2 FYNNEI. Deletions cut 2 bases from V and 6 bases from J, with 13 bases between. The CDR3 sequence: CASSELGAGNGYTF. As DNA, the CDR3 is TGTGCCAGCAGTGAACTTGGGGCAGGGAATGGCTACACCTTC. Filled out from reference TRBV2 and TRBJ1-2, the complete variable domain reads EPEVTQTPSHQVTQMGQEVILRCVPISNHLYFYWYRQILGQKVEFLVSFYNNEISEKSEIFDDQFSVERPDGSNFTLKIRSTKLEDSAMYFCASSELGAGNGYTFGSGTRLTVV.

The J gene is TRBJ1-3, the V gene TRBV7-9, with 8 bases aligning to TRBD1. The CDR3 is made up of 16 amino acids. After removal of 1 base from V and 5 bases from J, the junction contained 7 bases not matched to a gene. Germline V lookup: CDR1 SEHNR, CDR2 FQNEAQ (reference sequence). The CDR3, as DNA: TGTGCCAGCAGCTTAGGCGCAACAGGGGGTAGAAACACCATATATTTT. Its protein product is CASSLGATGGRNTIYF.

The chain joins TRBV9 to TRBJ2-7; 9 bases fit TRBD1. Germline-derived CDR1 and CDR2 are SGDLS and YYNGEE. J was trimmed by 1 base and V by 3 bases; bases with no gene match: 5. This CDR3 has 15 residues. The DNA of the CDR3 is TGTGCCAGCAGCGAAGGACAGGGGTGGTCCTACGAGCAGTACTTC. Translated, it gives CASSEGQGWSYEQYF.

The rearrangement joins TRBV20-1 to TRBJ1-1; 7 nucleotides agree with TRBD1. Trimming at V came to 5 bases and at J to 6 bases, leaving 3 bases not matched to a gene. CDR1 is DFQATT and CDR2 is SNEGSKA in the germline V gene (reference sequence). CDR3 length: 11 amino acids. This CDR3 is CSAADRAEAFF. The CDR3 coding sequence is TGCAGTGCTGCTGACAGGGCTGAAGCTTTCTTT.

The V gene is TRBV13, the J gene TRBJ1-5, with 8 bases fitting TRBD1. The CDR3 length is 16 residues. Looked up from germline, CDR1 is PRHDT and CDR2 is FYEKMQ (reference sequence). V lost 5 bases to trimming and J lost 4 bases; unmatched junction nucleotides: 10. The CDR3 loop reads CASSLHPGGSNQPQHF. The CDR3 region has the DNA TGTGCCAGCAGCCTTCATCCAGGGGGCTCGAATCAGCCCCAGCATTTT.

This chain connects TRBV28 to TRBJ2-3, with a weak D call TRBD1 (5 bases). The CDR3 extends over 13 amino acids. V lost 6 bases and J 5 bases, leaving 12 bases between the germline ends. From germline, CDR1 is MDHEN and CDR2 SYDVKM. CDR3: CASRGPSEDTQYF. The CDR3 region has the DNA TGTGCCAGCAGGGGGCCTTCTGAAGATACGCAGTATTTT.

The J gene is TRBJ1-2, the V gene TRBV27; D gene ambiguous. The CDR3 consists of 13 residues. Germline-derived CDR1 and CDR2 are MNHEY and SMNVEV (reference sequence). The V gene lost 11 bases and the J gene lost 4 bases, with 17 bases spanning the gap. This chain's CDR3 is CAGFIDGIYGYTF. CDR3 DNA sequence: TGTGCCGGTTTTATTGACGGGATCTATGGCTACACCTTC.

The gene calls are TRBV7-9 and TRBJ2-1; no reliable D call. This CDR3 has 13 residues. Per germline, CDR1 SEHNR and CDR2 FQNEAQ (reference sequence). V was cut by 6 bases and J by 1 base, with 7 bases left in between. The CDR3 is CASSPESYNEQFF. CDR3 nucleotide sequence: TGTGCCAGCAGTCCGGAGTCCTACAATGAGCAGTTCTTC.

Comments on this clone: One end of the junction does not line up with germline, which may come from a read error. The CDR3 spells CSSSSQGGSGGETQYF. The DNA for the CDR3 is TGTTCCAGCAGCTCCCAAGGCGGGAGTGGTGGAGAGACCCAGTACTTC. The V and J genes are TRBV7-9 and TRBJ2-5, with 7 bases fitting TRBD2. The V gene's germline CDR1 is SEHNR and CDR2 FQNEAQ (reference sequence). The CDR3 runs 16 residues.

The gene calls are TRBV28 and TRBJ1-3; 10 bases are a match to TRBD1. Germline loops: CDR1 MDHEN, CDR2 SYDVKM. There are 16 residues in the CDR3. The J segment lost 2 bases and the V segment lost 6 bases, leaving 7 bases of the junction unmatched. DNA of the CDR3: TGTGCCAGCAGCCAACCGGGACAGGGGCCTGGAAACACCATATATTTT. It yields the protein CASSQPGQGPGNTIYF. Combining the CDR3 with reference TRBV28 and TRBJ1-3 gives the whole variable domain DVKVTQSSRYLVKRTGEKVFLECVQDMDHENMFWYRQDPGLGLRLIYFSYDVKMKEKGDIPEGYSVSREKKERFSLILESASTNQTSMYLCASSQPGQGPGNTIYFGEGSWLTVV.

The V call is TRBV7-6, the J call TRBJ2-3; TRBD2 might be the D (5 bases). Trimming took 0 bases from V and 2 from J, leaving 12 bases between them. Per the germline V gene, CDR1 is SGHVS and CDR2 is FNYEAQ. The CDR3 is 16 amino acids. CDR3 protein: CASSLASGGPTDTQYF. CDR3 DNA: TGTGCCAGCAGCTTAGCGAGCGGAGGCCCCACAGATACGCAGTATTTT.

The chain is built from TRBV6-1 and TRBJ2-7; 9 bases line up with TRBD1. From germline, CDR1 is MNHNS and CDR2 SASEGT. With 4 bases clipped from V and 4 bases from J, the junction kept 8 bases outside the gene matches. The CDR3 has 15 residues. CDR3 coding DNA: TGTGCCAGCAGTGGGGGACAGGGAAAAATATACGAGCAGTACTTC. Translated: CASSGGQGKIYEQYF.